This T cell receptor beta chain is drawn from a study of tumor-infiltrating lymphocytes in primary liver carcinoma. This CDR3 region has 17 residues. Germline V lookup: CDR1 MDHEN, CDR2 SYDVKM. Co-extraction yielded RNA and DNA from around 20-30 mg of unsorted bulk tissue. Notes on this clonotype: The junction departs from germline at one end; a sequencing error may be responsible.

TCR beta cDNA was prepared out of approximately 500 ng total RNA by means of a constant-region primer. ARM-PCR, slightly modified, supplied the TCR beta libraries through three nested multiplex PCR rounds. The first two PCR rounds, approximately 11 cycles each, used TRBV1-TRBV30 forward primers and a C-beta reverse primer. TCRdb redid the calling of the multiplex PCR reads with MiXCR, one entry per CDR3 protein. The table has over 100,000 distinct CDR3 sequences, under 70% seen once. Sequencing used tumor-adjacent normal liver tissue. The rearrangement links TRBV28 to TRBJ2-3, with D maybe TRBD2 (8 bases). This receptor was taken from an older woman with primary liver carcinoma and hepatitis B virus infection. CDR3 loop: CARSGTYLTGGTDTQYF. The CDR3 DNA follows: TGTGCCAGGAGTGGTACCTACCTGACGGGAGGGACAGATACCCAGTATTTT.